This T cell receptor beta chain stems from a study of blood T cell repertoires in COVID-19. As for the study in general: The cDNA or gDNA used as material had been derived from T cells, B-cell-depleted T cells, or PBMCs.

Germline CDR1 reads SGHVT; CDR2 reads SQSDAQ. This CDR3 spans 18 amino acids. V shed 2 bases and J shed 0 bases, with 14 bases lying between them. TCRdb's table, derived via immunoSEQ multiplex PCR, lists solely in-frame clones and lacks some. The profile shows around 140,000 clones, roughly 91% of them singletons. J is TRBJ2-6 and V is TRBV7-4, with TRBD1 as a possible D gene (6 bases). The sequence was obtained from a man aged 60 to 69 with COVID-19, enrolled during active disease. The sequenced sample consisted of peripheral blood. The chain's CDR3 is CASSLYRVRSSGANVLTF. The CDR3 DNA reads TGTGCCAGCAGCTTATACAGGGTCCGGAGCTCTGGGGCCAACGTCCTGACTTTC.